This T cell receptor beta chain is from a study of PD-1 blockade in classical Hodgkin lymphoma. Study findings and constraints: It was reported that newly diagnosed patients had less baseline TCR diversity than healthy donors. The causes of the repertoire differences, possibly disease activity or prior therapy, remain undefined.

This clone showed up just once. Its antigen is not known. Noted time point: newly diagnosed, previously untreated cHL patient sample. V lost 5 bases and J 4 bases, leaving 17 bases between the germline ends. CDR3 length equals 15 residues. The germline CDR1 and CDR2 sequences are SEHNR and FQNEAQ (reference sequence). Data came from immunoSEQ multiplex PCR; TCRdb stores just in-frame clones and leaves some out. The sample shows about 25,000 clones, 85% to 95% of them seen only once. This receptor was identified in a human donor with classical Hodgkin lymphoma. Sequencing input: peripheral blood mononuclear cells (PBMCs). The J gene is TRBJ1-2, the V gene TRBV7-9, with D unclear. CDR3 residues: CASSTTTQIVYGYTF. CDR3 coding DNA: TGTGCCAGCAGCACCACGACACAGATTGTCTATGGCTACACCTTC.